These T cell receptor beta chains were read from a single sample in a study of T-cell memory formation after mild COVID-19. TCRdb analysed the 5' RACE reads with MiXCR anew, one entry per CDR3 protein. The sample consists of about 320,000 distinct CDR3 sequences, around 15% of them appearing once. Sequencing was done on a sample of PBMCs or a T cell subset sorted from them (not recorded which). Receptors were obtained from a man younger than 35 who had mild COVID-19 (a few samples of this study predate the infection). Cell type and time point are not known. The CDR3 runs from the conserved cysteine through the conserved F or W. Each record gives: CDR3 length, D gene, J gene, clone size, V gene, CDR3 DNA, CDR3 protein. A D gene is named only where the DNA matches it firmly. Some rows have no size entry. The others give once, few or many, or a class for an expanded clone.

>15|.|TRBJ1-6|many|TRBV5-1
TGCGCCAGCAGCTTGGCCGGGGGTACGATTTCACCCCTCCACTTT
CASSLAGGTISPLHF
>15|.|TRBJ2-2|.|TRBV2
TGTGCCAGCAGGAGGGCTAGAGGGTCCACCGGGGAGCTGTTTTTT
CASRRARGSTGELFF
>13|.|TRBJ1-1|few|TRBV15
TGTGCCACCCAATTAGGGGGAATAACTGAAGCTTTCTTT
CATQLGGITEAFF
>16|.|TRBJ1-5|few|TRBV3-1
TGTGCCAGCAGCCACGGGCGAGAGTATAGCAATCAGCCCCAGCATTTT
CASSHGREYSNQPQHF
>15|.|TRBJ1-5|few|TRBV4-1
TGCGCCAGCAGCCAAGTTACAGGGCGGAATCAGCCCCAGCATTTT
CASSQVTGRNQPQHF
>18|.|TRBJ2-5|.|TRBV6-2/TRBV6-3
TGTGCCAGCAGTCCATTCACCGTCCGAGGGGGGTACCAAGAGACCCAGTACTTC
CASSPFTVRGGYQETQYF
>15|.|TRBJ1-2|few|TRBV7-9
TGTGCCAGCAGTTATGGGCCCGCCAAGCCCTATGGCTACACCTTC
CASSYGPAKPYGYTF
>19|TRBD2|TRBJ2-3|few|TRBV5-1
TGCGCCAGCAGCTTCGGACTAGCGGGGGGCCTCTCCGGCACAGATACGCAGTATTTT
CASSFGLAGGLSGTDTQYF
>12|.|TRBJ1-2|many|TRBV5-1
TGCGCCAGCAGCTTGGTGCCGGGGCACTACACCTTC
CASSLVPGHYTF
>15|.|TRBJ1-5|few|TRBV7-2
TGTGCCAGCAGCTTAAGGGGGGATAGCAATCAGCCCCAGCATTTT
CASSLRGDSNQPQHF
>13|TRBD1|TRBJ2-7|.|TRBV7-2
TGTGCCAGCAGTTCCCGACAAGGGACAGGGCAGTACTTC
CASSSRQGTGQYF
>15|.|TRBJ1-5|few|TRBV19
TGTGCCAGTAACCTGGGGGGAGCAGGGGCCGGGCCCCAGCATTTT
CASNLGGAGAGPQHF
>16|TRBD1|TRBJ2-2|few|TRBV7-2
TGTGCCAGCAGCTTAGTAACAGGGGCTGACACCGGGGAGCTGTTTTTT
CASSLVTGADTGELFF
>10|.|TRBJ1-2|.|TRBV7-2
TGTGCCAGCAGCCCAGAAGTTTACACCTTC
CASSPEVYTF
>14|.|TRBJ2-1|few|TRBV19
TGTGCCACCAAGGGGGACTATCCCGATAGTGAGCAGTTCTTC
CATKGDYPDSEQFF
>15|.|TRBJ2-5|.|TRBV7-8
TGTGCCAGCAGCCAGCGGACTGGCCATCAAGAGACCCAGTACTTC
CASSQRTGHQETQYF
>15|TRBD1|TRBJ2-7|many|TRBV23-1
TGCGCCAGCAACCGGGACAGGGGCCCCCTTAGCGAGCAGTACTTC
CASNRDRGPLSEQYF
>15|.|TRBJ2-3|.|TRBV5-4
TGTGCCAGCAGCCACGAGGCAGGCCGACCCGATACGCAGTATTTT
CASSHEAGRPDTQYF
>15|.|TRBJ2-5|.|TRBV4-3
TGCGCCAGCAGCCAAGAGCTGGGGTCGGGTGAGACCCAGTACTTC
CASSQELGSGETQYF
>13|.|TRBJ1-1|.|TRBV20-1
TGCAGTGCGATAGGAGGGGGGAACACTGAAGCTTTCTTT
CSAIGGGNTEAFF
>14|.|TRBJ2-3|.|TRBV5-4
TGTGCCAGCAGCGGAGACCACCGCACAGATACGCAGTATTTT
CASSGDHRTDTQYF
>13|.|TRBJ1-1|.|TRBV5-1
TGCGCCAGCAGCTTGGGTCGACAGGAGGAAGCTTTCTTT
CASSLGRQEEAFF
>13|TRBD1|TRBJ2-3|.|TRBV12-3/TRBV12-4
TGTGCCAGCAACTCAGGGGGCGCAGATACGCAGTATTTT
CASNSGGADTQYF
>13|.|TRBJ2-3|few|TRBV20-1
TGCAGTGCCCCAGGGCCTGGGGTGGATACGCAGTATTTT
CSAPGPGVDTQYF
>15|.|TRBJ2-7|.|TRBV18
TGTGCCAGCTCACCATCGACCGGGACGCAAGTCGAGCAGTACTTC
CASSPSTGTQVEQYF
>18|TRBD1|TRBJ2-5|.|TRBV27
TGTGCCAGCAGTTTCCTCACCACCTTGACAGGGATCCAAGAGACCCAGTACTTC
CASSFLTTLTGIQETQYF
>18|TRBD2|TRBJ2-5|.|TRBV5-6
TGTGCCAGCAGTTCGTGGCGTACTACTAGCGGGGGGGGCGAGACCCAGTACTTC
CASSSWRTTSGGGETQYF
>14|TRBD1|TRBJ2-7|.|TRBV19
TGTGCCAGTAGTACCGGGACAGGGGGCGGCGAGCAGTACTTC
CASSTGTGGGEQYF
>14|.|TRBJ1-4|.|TRBV5-1
TGCGCCAGCAGCGTCAGTACCACTAATGAAAAACTGTTTTTT
CASSVSTTNEKLFF
>16|TRBD2|TRBJ2-7|few|TRBV2
TGTGCCAGCATCAGAAAGGGACTAGCGGGAGTATACGAGCAGTACTTC
CASIRKGLAGVYEQYF
>14|TRBD1|TRBJ1-2|.|TRBV9
TGTGCCAGCAGCGCCCTTCGACAGGGGGGAGGCTACACCTTC
CASSALRQGGGYTF
>15|TRBD2|TRBJ2-2|.|TRBV28
TGTGCCAGCAGCCCGACTAGCGGGGACACCGGGGAGCTGTTTTTT
CASSPTSGDTGELFF
>13|.|TRBJ2-5|.|TRBV6-6
TGTGCCAGCAGACTACAGGGAGGAGAGACCCAGTACTTC
CASRLQGGETQYF
>15|.|TRBJ2-7|.|TRBV5-1
TGCGCCAGCAGCGCCTCGGGGCTCCGTGGGCACGAGCAGTACTTC
CASSASGLRGHEQYF
>14|.|TRBJ1-1|.|TRBV13
TGTGCCAGCAGCTTACTCCCAGGGAACACTGAAGCTTTCTTT
CASSLLPGNTEAFF
>19|TRBD2|TRBJ2-1|few|TRBV3-1
TGTGCCAGCAGCCAGAGATTTACCCGCCGCGGGGGGGCATTTCATGAGCAGTTCTTC
CASSQRFTRRGGAFHEQFF
>14|.|TRBJ2-3|few|TRBV28
TGTGCCAGCAGGACCCACGGGGCAAGGGATACGCAGTATTTT
CASRTHGARDTQYF
>17|TRBD2|TRBJ2-1|.|TRBV29-1
TGCAGCGTTGAAGGGACTAGCGGGGGGCTAAATTACAATGAGCAGTTCTTC
CSVEGTSGGLNYNEQFF
>17|TRBD1|TRBJ2-5|.|TRBV4-2
TGTGCCAGCAGCCAAGACATAATCCGGGACAGGGGCGAGACCCAGTACTTC
CASSQDIIRDRGETQYF
>12|.|TRBJ2-5|many|TRBV29-1
TGCAGCGTTGAAGACTCGGAAGAGACCCAGTACTTC
CSVEDSEETQYF
>17|TRBD1|TRBJ1-5|once|TRBV5-1
TGCGCCAGCAGCCCTACCCCGTTAGAGGGACAGGGACAGCCCCAGCATTTT
CASSPTPLEGQGQPQHF
>17|.|TRBJ1-1|few|TRBV6-5
TGTGCCAGCAGTTATAGGGTCCATCCTCAGTCGAACACTGAAGCTTTCTTT
CASSYRVHPQSNTEAFF